A few counts support the clone carrying this T cell receptor (beta chain). The antigen is undetermined. The sample comes from a study of CD8 T cells in ankylosing spondylitis. Study-wide results and limits: Disease-linked clones reportedly showed significant enrichment in matched ankylosing spondylitis synovial fluid. In peripheral blood, disease-linked CD8+ clones occurred at relatively low frequencies.

MiXCR, applied by TCRdb to the 5' RACE reads, yields one record per CDR3 protein. The sample yields 250,000 to 300,000 distinct CDR3 sequences, 20% seen once. Germline V gives CDR1 MNHNS, CDR2 SASEGT. The CDR3 extends over 17 amino acids. Unmatched junction bases numbered 9, after V lost 6 bases and J lost 2 bases. The specimen was blood, either unsorted or a sorted T cell fraction (not recorded which). V and J are TRBV6-1 and TRBJ2-6, with 8 bases matching TRBD1. The clonotype originates from a male donor with ankylosing spondylitis or in good health (not recorded which). As DNA, the CDR3 is TGTGCCAGCAGCCCTCGGACAGGGCCTACTGGGGCCAACGTCCTGACTTTC. Its protein is CASSPRTGPTGANVLTF.